This entry lists 26 T cell receptor beta chains sequenced from one sample in a study of blood T cell repertoires in COVID-19. Generated by immunoSEQ multiplex PCR, the TCRdb table keeps only in-frame clones and is missing some. The sample contains hundreds of thousands of clones, about 90% of which appear only once. Sequences were obtained from peripheral blood. The receptors originated from a woman aged 30 to 39 who had recovered from COVID-19.

This clone was detected only once. The V and J genes are TRBV6-5 and TRBJ1-5; D is perhaps TRBD1 (6 bases). Trimming removed 6 bases at V and 4 bases at J, with 10 bases between. The CDR3 consists of 13 residues. CDR1 and CDR2 from the germline V gene are MNHEY and SVGAGI. The CDR3 DNA sequence: TGTGCCAGCAGAGTACAGGGAAATCAGCCCCAGCATTTT. It translates to CASRVQGNQPQHF.

CDR3 protein: CATSASGRIYEQYF. Written as DNA, the CDR3 is TGTGCCACCAGCGCTAGCGGGAGAATCTACGAGCAGTACTTC. The rearrangement links TRBV15 to TRBJ2-7; TRBD2 aligns across 10 bases. J gave up 3 bases and V 5 bases, and 4 bases lay outside the gene matches. The CDR3 is made up of 14 amino acids. CDR1 is LNHNV and CDR2 is YYDKDF in the germline V gene (reference sequence).

This clone was found a few times. This same CDR3 is encoded by further DNA sequences in the sample. The chain combines TRBV10-1 with TRBJ1-6; D gene uncertain. Deletions cut 2 bases from V and 7 bases from J, with 6 bases between. This CDR3 is 13 amino acids long. The V gene's germline CDR1 is WNHNN and CDR2 SYGVQD (reference sequence). CDR3 nucleotides: TGCGCCAGCAGTGAGCAGGCAAATTCACCCCTCCACTTT. The encoded protein is CASSEQANSPLHF.

The chain joins TRBV5-5 to TRBJ2-7; TRBD2 is a possible D gene (6 bases). The length of the CDR3 is 13 residues. Per germline, CDR1 SGHKS and CDR2 YYEKEE (reference sequence). V lost 3 bases and J 0 bases, leaving 7 bases between the germline ends. In nucleotides, the CDR3 is TGTGCCAGCAGCTGGGACTTCTCCTACGAGCAGTACTTC. Encoded protein: CASSWDFSYEQYF. The full variable domain, in which reference TRBV5-5 and TRBJ2-7 provide the parts outside the CDR3, is DAGVTQSPTHLIKTRGQQVTLRCSPISGHKSVSWYQQVLGQGPQFIFQYYEKEERGRGNFPDRFSARQFPNYSSELNVNALLLGDSALYLCASSWDFSYEQYFGPGTRLTVT.

The chain has TRBV3-1 (or the pseudogene TRBV3-2) and TRBJ1-3; no clear D gene. Germline CDR1 LGHDT, CDR2 YNNKEL (reference sequence). V lost 1 base and J 1 base, leaving 5 bases between the germline ends. This CDR3 is built from 14 residues. This CDR3 is CASSQVQSGNTIYF. The DNA for the CDR3 is TGTGCCAGCAGCCAAGTCCAGTCTGGAAACACCATATATTTT.

This rearrangement joins TRBV6-5 to TRBJ1-1; D unresolved. Trimming took 5 bases from V and 3 from J, leaving 16 bases between them. From germline, CDR1 is MNHEY and CDR2 SVGAGI. The CDR3 contains 15 residues. The CDR3 DNA reads TGTGCCAGCAGTAACTTGAGGAGGAGCGACACTGAAGCTTTCTTT. Amino acid sequence: CASSNLRRSDTEAFF.

The chain carries TRBV7-8 and TRBJ1-1; D call uncertain. Germline CDR1 and CDR2: SGHVS and FQNEAQ. With 1 base removed from V and 0 bases from J, the gap between germline ends came to 12 bases. This CDR3 spans 16 amino acids. The CDR3 coding sequence is TGTGCCAGCAGCTTAGTGGGGAGGCACTTGAACACTGAAGCTTTCTTT. Protein sequence: CASSLVGRHLNTEAFF.

The chain combines TRBV3-1 (or the pseudogene TRBV3-2) with TRBJ2-2, with 8 bases that match TRBD2. V lost 1 base, J lost 2 bases, and 12 bases stayed unmatched. From germline, CDR1 is LGHDT and CDR2 YNNKEL (reference sequence). This CDR3 has 19 residues. The CDR3 protein is CASSQALAGSFRNTGELFF. The CDR3 coding sequence is TGTGCCAGCAGCCAAGCATTAGCGGGGTCGTTTCGTAACACCGGGGAGCTGTTTTTT.

This clone appeared a single time. The rearrangement joins TRBV27 to TRBJ1-2; D ambiguous. Trimming removed 6 bases from V and 8 bases from J, with 22 bases in between. The CDR3 runs to 15 residues. Germline CDR1 MNHEY, CDR2 SMNVEV (reference sequence). CDR3 sequence: CASREGREGGGGYTF. Here the CDR3 DNA reads TGTGCCAGCAGAGAAGGGAGAGAGGGAGGAGGCGGCTACACCTTC.

The V gene is TRBV4-1, the J gene TRBJ2-1; 11 positions match TRBD2. CDR3 length: 16 amino acids. Germline lookup yields CDR1 MGHRA and CDR2 YSYEKL. J gave up 9 bases and V 1 base, and 8 bases lay outside the gene matches. As DNA, the CDR3 is TGCGCCAGCAGCCAAGGTGATAGCGGGGGGGCCCTTGAGCAGTTCTTC. Encoded protein: CASSQGDSGGALEQFF.

The V gene is TRBV11-2, the J gene TRBJ2-5; D might be TRBD2 (7 bases). CDR3 length: 17 residues. Germline assignment: CDR1 SGHAT and CDR2 FQNNGV. Trimming stripped 1 base from V and 0 bases from J, with 15 bases between. This chain's CDR3 is CASSLGYAGADQETQYF. The CDR3 nucleotides read TGTGCCAGCAGCTTAGGGTACGCGGGGGCCGACCAAGAGACCCAGTACTTC.

This rearrangement joins TRBV27 to TRBJ2-3; D unresolved. Germline CDR1 and CDR2: MNHEY and SMNVEV (reference sequence). The CDR3 covers 12 residues. V was cut by 5 bases and J by 8 bases, with 11 bases left in between. The CDR3 DNA sequence: TGTGCCAGCAGTCCCTTGGGCGCTACGCAGTATTTT. As protein: CASSPLGATQYF.

The rearrangement uses TRBV5-1 and TRBJ2-1; 10 bases map to TRBD2. The CDR3 runs to 16 residues. J gave up 4 bases and V 4 bases, and 8 bases lay outside the gene matches. Germline CDR1 is SGHRS and CDR2 is YFSETQ. DNA for the CDR3: TGCGCCAGCAGCCTGACCGGGACTAGCGAATACAATGAGCAGTTCTTC. This translates into CASSLTGTSEYNEQFF. The complete variable domain, with remaining parts taken from reference TRBV5-1 and TRBJ2-1, reads KAGVTQTPRYLIKTRGQQVTLSCSPISGHRSVSWYQQTPGQGLQFLFEYFSETQRNKGNFPGRFSGRQFSNSRSEMNVSTLELGDSALYLCASSLTGTSEYNEQFFGPGTRLTVL.

The V call is TRBV3-1 (or the pseudogene TRBV3-2), the J call TRBJ1-2; D is possibly TRBD1 (5 bases). The germline V and J ends were trimmed by 6 bases and 5 bases, with 16 bases remaining between them. Germline-derived CDR1 and CDR2 are LGHDT and YNNKEL (reference sequence). This CDR3 is 14 amino acids long. CDR3 nucleotide sequence: TGTGCCAGCAGTCTGATGGGGGAGGGTTATGGCTACACCTTC. It specifies CASSLMGEGYGYTF.

The V and J genes are TRBV27 and TRBJ2-3; 10 bases are a match to TRBD2. Unmatched junction bases numbered 10, after V lost 3 bases and J lost 4 bases. The V gene's germline CDR1 is MNHEY and CDR2 SMNVEV (reference sequence). The CDR3 length is 17 residues. The CDR3 here is CASSLGRTSGGPDTQYF. The CDR3, as DNA: TGTGCCAGCAGTTTGGGCCGGACTAGCGGAGGACCAGATACGCAGTATTTT.

The chain couples TRBV12-3 or TRBV12-4 to TRBJ2-7, with TRBD1 matching over 9 bases. There are 13 residues in the CDR3. The junction had 3 bases not matched to a gene; V was cut back by 6 bases and J by 3 bases. The CDR3 sequence is CASRRQGVYEQYF. The CDR3 DNA reads TGTGCCAGCAGAAGACAGGGGGTCTACGAGCAGTACTTC.

The chain combines TRBV19 with TRBJ1-1; TRBD1 is a possible D gene (5 bases). V lost 3 bases and J lost 0, with 14 bases in between. This CDR3 has 16 amino acids. The germline V gene encodes CDR1 LNHDA and CDR2 SQIVND (reference sequence). The CDR3 spells CASSISSRGMNTEAFF. The CDR3, as DNA: TGTGCCAGTAGTATCTCGTCTCGGGGGATGAACACTGAAGCTTTCTTT. Complete variable domain (other parts from reference TRBV19 and TRBJ1-1): DGGITQSPKYLFRKEGQNVTLSCEQNLNHDAMYWYRQDPGQGLRLIYYSQIVNDFQKGDIAEGYSVSREKKESFPLTVTSAQKNPTAFYLCASSISSRGMNTEAFFGQGTRLTVV.

The count of this clone is one. The chain recombines TRBV6-5 with TRBJ1-5, with a weak D call TRBD1 (6 bases). This CDR3 has 14 residues. Germline CDR1 MNHEY, CDR2 SVGAGI. The V and J ends lost 8 bases and 0 bases respectively, with 11 bases between them. CDR3 DNA: TGTGCCAGCGGGGGCCGGGATAGCAATCAGCCCCAGCATTTT. It is translated as CASGGRDSNQPQHF.

The genes are TRBV5-4 and TRBJ2-1, with D perhaps matching TRBD2 (5 bases). V was clipped by 0 bases and J by 7 bases, with 11 bases between them. The V gene's germline CDR1 is SGHNT and CDR2 YYREEE (reference sequence). This CDR3 region has 14 residues. The CDR3 DNA sequence: TGTGCCAGCAGCTTGGTGGCAGCGGTGAATGAGCAGTTCTTC. Protein sequence: CASSLVAAVNEQFF.

As regards this clone: At one end, the junction sequence differs from germline, possibly due to a read error. This rearrangement joins TRBV5-1 to TRBJ2-7; perhaps TRBD2 as D (5 bases). The CDR3 is 14 residues long. Germline CDR1 SGHRS, CDR2 YFSETQ. CDR3 residues: CTSRTEASSYEQYF. CDR3 DNA sequence: TGCACCAGCAGGACTGAGGCTAGCTCCTACGAGCAGTACTTC.

The table lists this clone with a few counts. The V and J genes are TRBV12-3 or TRBV12-4 and TRBJ1-1; D gene ambiguous. This CDR3 has 13 amino acids. With 6 bases removed from V and 2 bases from J, the gap between germline ends came to 10 bases. CDR3 loop: CASSKTLNTEAFF. The CDR3 region has the DNA TGTGCCAGCAGCAAGACTCTTAACACTGAAGCTTTCTTT.

V and J are TRBV21-1 and TRBJ1-1. TRBV21-1 has pseudogene status. The CDR3 spans 15 residues. The chain's CDR3 is CASSKHPGGGTEAFF. The CDR3 DNA sequence: TGTGCCAGCAGCAAACATCCGGGAGGGGGCACTGAAGCTTTCTTT.

The chain joins TRBV27 to TRBJ1-5, with D hard to call. Between the trimmed V and J ends, which lost 3 bases and 4 bases, there was a span of 10 bases. The CDR3 runs 14 residues. The germline gives CDR1 MNHEY, CDR2 SMNVEV (reference sequence). The CDR3 DNA reads as TGTGCCAGCAGTTTGTCGGGGTTTAATCAGCCCCAGCATTTT. It encodes CASSLSGFNQPQHF.

CDR3 in DNA: TGTGCCAGCAGCCTCAGGATAACTGAAGCTTTCTTT. Amino acid sequence: CASSLRITEAFF. J is TRBJ1-1 and V is TRBV28; no clear D. The germline V and J ends were trimmed by 6 bases and 5 bases, with 10 bases remaining between them. From germline, CDR1 is MDHEN and CDR2 SYDVKM. The CDR3 runs 12 residues.

V and J are TRBV18 and TRBJ2-7, with TRBD1 identical over 7 bases. The CDR3 runs 12 residues. V lost 2 bases, J lost 6 bases, and 1 base stayed unmatched. Germline V CDR1 and CDR2: KGHSH, LQKENI. The CDR3 reads CASSPDRVEQYF. The CDR3 nucleotides are TGTGCCAGCTCACCAGACAGGGTCGAGCAGTACTTC.

This chain joins TRBV7-9 and TRBJ1-2; D gene unclear. The CDR3 runs to 14 residues. V was shortened by 1 base and J by 4 bases, with 10 bases between the two germline ends. CDR1 is SEHNR, CDR2 FQNEAQ, per germline (reference sequence). CDR3 nucleotides: TGTGCCAGCAGCTTAGATAACGGACTCTATGGCTACACCTTC. Translated: CASSLDNGLYGYTF.